This TCR beta chain was observed in a study of blood T cell repertoires in COVID-19. In the authors' workflow: Nucleated cell counts were estimated from reference gene primer amplification. Assay used: immunoSEQ multiplex PCR; TCRdb lists only in-frame clones, some missing. The V and J calls and clone size were taken over from that table, and D and trimming were inferred from the DNA. The table has about 370,000 clones, 75% to 90% seen once; the top ten hold about 1%. CDR1 is LNHDA, CDR2 SQIVND, per germline (reference sequence). The CDR3 sequence is 16 residues long. J lost 4 bases, V lost 4 bases, and 10 bases had no gene match.

The TCR comes from a man aged 18 to 30 who had recovered from COVID-19. This sequence joins TRBV19 and TRBJ2-7; 10 bases match TRBD2. Specimen: PBMCs or T cells enriched from blood (not recorded which). DNA for the CDR3: TGTGCCAGTAGTACCTCATTAGCGGGAGGTTTTTACGAGCAGTACTTC. This translates into CASSTSLAGGFYEQYF.